Shown below are 20 T cell receptor beta chains from a single sample sequenced in a study of identical twins. In TCRdb, the 5' RACE reads were re-called with MiXCR into one record per CDR3 protein. This repertoire shows 1,800,000 or so distinct CDR3 sequences, 32% found once; its top ten account for 0.27%. Sequencing was carried out using cord blood. The receptors shown here come from a newborn girl in good health.

The chain carries TRBV24-1 and TRBJ2-1; D unresolved. Germline values: CDR1 KGHDR, CDR2 SFDVKD. This CDR3 is built from 13 residues. V shed 2 bases and J shed 7 bases, with 8 bases lying between them. CDR3 in amino acids: CATSDSLGNEQFF. Written as DNA, the CDR3 is TGTGCCACCAGTGATTCTCTCGGGAATGAGCAGTTCTTC.

About this clonotype: Because the CDR3 is missing its conserved closing phenylalanine or tryptophan, this is likely a read error. The V call is TRBV5-6, the J call TRBJ2-5; weak D call: TRBD2 (5 bases). Trimming took 0 bases from V and 11 from J, leaving 17 bases between them. This CDR3 region has 14 residues. The germline gives CDR1 SGHDT, CDR2 YYEEEE. This CDR3 reads CASSLGRGFMEQYL. The CDR3 nucleotides are TGTGCCAGCAGCTTGGGCAGAGGGTTTATGGAGCAGTACCTC.

As to this clonotype: Since a much larger clone is just one base distant, this may be a read error. The chain carries TRBV7-2 and TRBJ1-6; no clear D gene. Germline loops: CDR1 SGHTA, CDR2 FQGNSA. V shed 5 bases and J shed 0 bases, with 8 bases lying between them. The CDR3 consists of 15 residues. The CDR3 loop is CASSQASSYNSPLHF. Here the CDR3 DNA reads TGTGCCAGCAGCCAAGCGAGCTCCTATAATTCACCCCTCCACTTT.

V gene TRBV5-1 combines with J gene TRBJ2-1; TRBD2 might be the D (7 bases). The germline gives CDR1 SGHRS, CDR2 YFSETQ. The CDR3 is 15 residues long. The V and J ends lost 4 bases and 2 bases respectively, with 13 bases between them. Here the CDR3 reads CASSGRGRAYNEQFF. CDR3 nucleotide sequence: TGCGCCAGCAGCGGGAGGGGGAGGGCCTACAATGAGCAGTTCTTC.

This chain connects TRBV7-9 to TRBJ1-2; D is undetermined. CDR1 is SEHNR and CDR2 is FQNEAQ in the germline V gene (reference sequence). CDR3 length: 15 amino acids. V was shortened by 4 bases and J by 4 bases, with 16 bases between the two germline ends. DNA of the CDR3: TGTGCCAGCAGCTCTCCCCGAGGTCCTTCCTATGGCTACACCTTC. Encoded protein: CASSSPRGPSYGYTF.

This clonotype was seen a few times. The rearrangement uses TRBV20-1 and TRBJ2-5; D is unclear. Germline assignment: CDR1 DFQATT and CDR2 SNEGSKA (reference sequence). The CDR3 spans 12 residues. V was clipped by 6 bases and J by 3 bases, with 11 bases between them. In nucleotides, the CDR3 is TGCAGTGCCCACCGGACGGAAGAGACCCAGTACTTC. Its translation is CSAHRTEETQYF.

Notes on this clonotype: An end of the junction differs from the germline gene, which may be a read error. The rearrangement joins TRBV7-9 to TRBJ2-3; 9 bases match TRBD2. Germline V gives CDR1 SEHNR, CDR2 FQNEAQ (reference sequence). This CDR3 is built from 15 residues. In nucleotides, the CDR3 is TGTGCCAGCAGCCTAGCGGGACACCCCACAGATACGCAGTATTTT. This codes for CASSLAGHPTDTQYF.

V gene TRBV20-1 combines with J gene TRBJ2-7; no clear D. The J call may be in error: the DNA end matches TRBJ2-5 better. Germline-derived CDR1 and CDR2 are DFQATT and SNEGSKA (reference sequence). This CDR3 is built from 10 residues. CDR3 protein: CSARDQTQYF. The CDR3 region has the DNA TGCAGTGCTAGAGACCAGACCCAGTACTTC.

Comment on this clonotype: One base away lies a much larger clone, so this may be a sequencing read error. The CDR3, as DNA: TGTGCCAGCAGCAAAGCAGGGGGCAATCAGCCCCAGCATTTT. As protein: CASSKAGGNQPQHF. The gene calls are TRBV21-1 and TRBJ1-5; no check of the table's D call, TRBD1, against the DNA was made. TRBV21-1 is shown as a pseudogene. The CDR3 runs 14 residues.

There are many counts of this clonotype. CDR3 nucleotide sequence: TGTGCCAGCAGCTTTAGCGGGCGTCAAGAGACCCAGTACTTC. Amino acids: CASSFSGRQETQYF. The genes are TRBV7-2 and TRBJ2-5; 7 bases map to TRBD2. The CDR3 is 14 residues long. With V trimmed by 3 bases and J by 2 bases, 3 bases remained unmatched. Germline V CDR1 and CDR2: SGHTA, FQGNSA.

This clonotype showed up just a few times. J is TRBJ2-7 and V is TRBV4-2; 7 nucleotides align to TRBD2. Germline loops: CDR1 LGHNA, CDR2 YNFKEQ. With 2 bases clipped from V and 3 bases from J, the junction kept 7 bases outside the gene matches. This CDR3 has 15 amino acids. This CDR3 reads CASSQQLAGDYEQYF. In nucleotides, the CDR3 is TGTGCCAGCAGCCAACAGTTGGCGGGAGACTACGAGCAGTACTTC.

Ten or more counts support this clonotype. The chain recombines TRBV28 with TRBJ2-7; possibly TRBD1 for D (6 bases). Per the germline V gene, CDR1 is MDHEN and CDR2 is SYDVKM. The CDR3 contains 14 residues. Trimming took off 6 bases at V and 0 bases at J, with 12 bases between the two ends. The CDR3 protein is CASRDSGSSYEQYF. The CDR3 nucleotides read TGTGCCAGCAGGGACAGCGGAAGCTCCTACGAGCAGTACTTC.

The sample holds one count of this clonotype. The chain recombines TRBV30 with TRBJ2-1, with D maybe TRBD2 (6 bases). The CDR3 consists of 12 residues. Germline CDR1 and CDR2: GTSNPN and SVGIG (reference sequence). The V end lost 2 bases, the J end lost 6 bases, and 8 bases lay between the germline ends. The DNA of the CDR3 is TGTGCCTGGAGTCTTAGCGGCAATGAGCAGTTCTTC. Residues: CAWSLSGNEQFF. The full variable domain, with the rest looked up from reference TRBV30 and TRBJ2-1, is SQTIHQWPATLVQPVGSPLSLECTVEGTSNPNLYWYRQAAGRGLQLLFYSVGIGQISSEVPQNLSASRPQDRQFILSSKKLLLSDSGFYLCAWSLSGNEQFFGPGTRLTVL.

This rearrangement joins TRBV3-1 to TRBJ2-7; 10 bases line up with TRBD1. The ends lost 4 bases at V and 7 bases at J; junction bases unmatched: 13. The germline gives CDR1 LGHDT, CDR2 YNNKEL (reference sequence). CDR3 length equals 16 residues. CDR3: CASSPSSGTGVNEQYF. The CDR3, as DNA: TGTGCCAGCAGCCCCTCCTCCGGGACAGGGGTCAATGAGCAGTACTTC.

This clonotype showed up just once. The rearrangement links TRBV12-3 or TRBV12-4 to TRBJ2-5; TRBD2 is a possible D gene (6 bases). The tail of the sequence fits TRBJ2-4 better, so the J call may be wrong. The length of the CDR3 is 17 residues. In DNA form, the CDR3 reads TGTGCCAGCAGTTTAGCGAGGGCGGGGCCTAGGGCAAACATTCAGTACTTC. Protein sequence: CASSLARAGPRANIQYF.

This clonotype was recorded a few times. The V and J genes are TRBV4-1 and TRBJ1-4; 7 nucleotides line up with TRBD1. V was clipped by 5 bases and J by 0 bases; unmatched bases: 9. The CDR3 contains 17 residues. Germline lookup yields CDR1 MGHRA and CDR2 YSYEKL. The CDR3 protein is CASSVQGVQATNEKLFF. The DNA of the CDR3 is TGCGCCAGCAGCGTCCAGGGGGTTCAGGCAACTAATGAAAAACTGTTTTTT.

The chain couples TRBV7-3 to TRBJ2-7, with TRBD1 as a possible D gene (6 bases). Trimming stripped 5 bases from V and 0 bases from J, with 14 bases between. Germline CDR1 SGHTA, CDR2 FQGTGA. CDR3 size: 15 residues. Here the CDR3 reads CASSTGQSSSYEQYF. The CDR3 DNA follows: TGTGCCAGCAGCACCGGACAGAGTAGCTCCTACGAGCAGTACTTC.

This clonotype was seen more than once but under ten times. The rearrangement links TRBV28 to TRBJ1-4; 9 bases agree with TRBD1. J gave up 6 bases and V 6 bases, and 8 bases lay outside the gene matches. This CDR3 region has 15 residues. CDR1 is MDHEN, CDR2 SYDVKM, per germline. The CDR3 coding sequence is TGTGCCAGCAGGGGCCGGGACAGGGTTCATGAAAAACTGTTTTTT. Translating it yields CASRGRDRVHEKLFF.

This clonotype was observed a handful of times. V usage is TRBV15 and J usage is TRBJ2-1, with D uncertain. The CDR3 covers 16 residues. V was cut by 0 bases and J by 5 bases, with 14 bases left in between. CDR1 is LNHNV, CDR2 YYDKDF, per germline (reference sequence). The DNA of the CDR3 is TGTGCCACCAGCAGAGAACGGATAGCCCTACACAATGAGCAGTTCTTC. As protein: CATSRERIALHNEQFF. Using reference TRBV15 and TRBJ2-1 for the parts outside the CDR3, the full variable domain is DAMVIQNPRYQVTQFGKPVTLSCSQTLNHNVMYWYQQKSSQAPKLLFHYYDKDFNNEADTPDNFQSRRPNTSFCFLDIRSPGLGDTAMYLCATSRERIALHNEQFFGPGTRLTVL.

The chain couples TRBV4-1 to TRBJ1-4; a possible D gene is TRBD1 (6 bases). The germline gives CDR1 MGHRA, CDR2 YSYEKL. Trimming removed 0 bases at V and 6 bases at J, with 8 bases between. The CDR3 consists of 14 residues. In DNA, the CDR3 is TGCGCCAGCAGCCAAGATCCAGGGGATGAAAAACTGTTTTTT. Residues: CASSQDPGDEKLFF.